The 7 T cell receptor beta chains presented below share a single source sample, sequenced in a study of Ad26.COV2.S vaccination and SARS-CoV-2 variants. This table comes from immunoSEQ multiplex PCR, and its TCRdb copy is limited to in-frame clones, with some not included. The profile shows some 420,000 clones, roughly 90% of them singletons. This sample's treatment: roughly 18 received Ad26.COV2.S at low or high dose, single or two shots; 5 received placebo; per-sample allocation not given. The investigators took samples on day 63 after the first vaccine or placebo injection. The source was peripheral blood, collected in a trial of Ad26.COV2.S vaccine versus placebo. These receptor sequences come from a person between 18 and 60 years old who received the Ad26.COV2.S COVID-19 vaccine or a placebo.

The chain recombines TRBV19 with TRBJ1-3; 10 bases fit TRBD1. The CDR3 runs 16 residues. Trimming cost V 7 bases and J 4 bases; bases outside gene matches: 10. Germline V gene sequence: CDR1 LNHDA, CDR2 SQIVND (reference sequence). CDR3 DNA: TGTGCCAGTACCTCCCCGGGACAGGGGTTGGGAAACACCATATATTTT. Its protein is CASTSPGQGLGNTIYF.

V and J are TRBV6-2 or TRBV6-3 and TRBJ1-4, with a possible D match to TRBD1 (6 bases). In germline, CDR1 is MNHEY, CDR2 SVGEGT. This CDR3 region has 14 residues. V was cut by 2 bases and J by 8 bases, with 12 bases left in between. In DNA, the CDR3 is TGTGCCAGCAGTTACCAGAGGGGGGGCGAAAAACTGTTTTTT. Translating it yields CASSYQRGGEKLFF.

DNA of the CDR3: TGTGCCAGCAGCCCGGCTAGCGGAGCAGATACGCAGTATTTT. Its translation: CASSPASGADTQYF. The chain couples TRBV9 to TRBJ2-3; 7 bases align to TRBD2. Germline values: CDR1 SGDLS, CDR2 YYNGEE. The CDR3 is 14 amino acids. J was trimmed by 4 bases and V by 4 bases; bases with no gene match: 6.

This clone showed up just a few times. The chain carries TRBV7-9 and TRBJ1-1; D ambiguous. V lost 6 bases to trimming and J lost 6 bases, with 14 bases between them. The CDR3 extends over 13 amino acids. Germline-derived CDR1 and CDR2 are SEHNR and FQNEAQ (reference sequence). The DNA for the CDR3 is TGTGCCAGCAGTGCCCCGGTGGGAGCTGAAGCTTTCTTT. Its translation: CASSAPVGAEAFF. Drawing the rest from reference TRBV7-9 and TRBJ1-1, the complete variable domain is DTGVSQNPRHKITKRGQNVTFRCDPISEHNRLYWYRQTLGQGPEFLTYFQNEAQLEKSRLLSDRFSAERPKGSFSTLEIQRTEQGDSAMYLCASSAPVGAEAFFGQGTRLTVV.

The genes are TRBV28 and TRBJ1-4, with 9 nucleotides matching TRBD1. The length of the CDR3 is 15 residues. Unmatched junction bases numbered 9, after V lost 5 bases and J lost 8 bases. Germline V gene lookup returns CDR1 MDHEN and CDR2 SYDVKM. The CDR3 spells CASSTDRGREEKLFF. CDR3 nucleotides: TGTGCCAGCAGTACGGACAGGGGCCGAGAGGAAAAACTGTTTTTT.

The V gene is TRBV11-2, the J gene TRBJ2-2; a weak D match, TRBD2 (6 bases). V lost 5 bases and J 6 bases, leaving 13 bases between the germline ends. Germline CDR1 and CDR2: SGHAT and FQNNGV. This CDR3 region has 14 residues. The CDR3, as DNA: TGTGCCAGCAGCCTTACAGGCGGGGCCGGGGAGCTGTTTTTT. Amino acid sequence: CASSLTGGAGELFF.

This sequence joins TRBV5-6 and TRBJ1-6; D uncertain. In germline, CDR1 is SGHDT, CDR2 YYEEEE. The CDR3 consists of 14 residues. Deletions cut 0 bases from V and 5 bases from J, with 6 bases between. The CDR3 is CASSLEQDNSPLHF. DNA of the CDR3: TGTGCCAGCAGCTTGGAACAAGATAATTCACCCCTCCACTTT.